The present T cell receptor beta chain was sequenced within a study of T cells in tumors after PD-1 blockade. Across the study: Either cemiplimab 350 mg every 2 weeks or pembrolizumab 200 mg every 3 weeks was given.

General study points: Peripheral recruitment is suggested, as some novel exhausted tumor clones were in pre-treatment blood.

On this clone: Antigen specificity is unknown.

Here immunoSEQ multiplex PCR was the method, and the copy in TCRdb shows in-frame clones only, minus some. The sample lists roughly 50,000 clones, about four fifths occurring once. The CDR3 sequence is 15 residues long. Trimming took off 3 bases at V and 7 bases at J, with 16 bases between the two ends. Germline values: CDR1 SGHNT, CDR2 YENEEA. Genomic DNA template from tumor biopsies or peripheral blood, about 600 ng to 6,004 ng input. The sequenced sample was PBMCs, obtained before anti-PD-1 treatment. The receptor was derived from a human donor with basal cell carcinoma. The chain uses TRBV11-3 and TRBJ2-1; no clear D gene. DNA for the CDR3: TGTGCCAGCAGCTTTAGTCAGTATTCTATAAATGAGCAGTTCTTC. This encodes CASSFSQYSINEQFF.